These 27 T cell receptor beta chains share one sample of origin, sequenced in a study of a mutant IDH1 vaccine in newly diagnosed glioma. The assay was immunoSEQ multiplex PCR, and TCRdb's table has in-frame clones only and misses some. The sample lists about 60,000 clones, 70% to 85% occurring once. As for time point: week 11, during vaccination. Alongside topical imiquimod, each dose of vaccine comprised 300 ug of mutant IDH1 20-mer peptide. Their cognate antigens are unknown. The sample in question was PBMCs, obtained from a glioma patient whose treatment included an IDH1 peptide vaccine. The receptors derive from a woman aged 45-65 years with glioma.

The chain has TRBV6-5 and TRBJ1-2; 8 bases align to TRBD1. Looked up from germline, CDR1 is MNHEY and CDR2 is SVGAGI. J gave up 4 bases and V 5 bases, and 6 bases lay outside the gene matches. The CDR3 totals 14 residues. The CDR3 loop reads CASSPDRAFYGYTF. The CDR3 bases are TGTGCCAGCAGTCCGGACAGGGCCTTCTATGGCTACACCTTC.

Written as DNA, the CDR3 is TGTGCCAGCAGCCTCCGGACCAGGGGGTGGGATCAGCCCCAGCATTTT. Translated: CASSLRTRGWDQPQHF. The chain uses TRBV5-6 and TRBJ1-5; 7 bases fit TRBD1. The length of the CDR3 is 16 residues. Germline-derived CDR1 and CDR2 are SGHDT and YYEEEE. V lost 4 bases, J lost 5 bases, and 12 bases stayed unmatched.

This clone was counted only a few times. The genes are TRBV19 and TRBJ1-5; 8 nucleotides agree with TRBD1. Germline CDR1 is LNHDA and CDR2 is SQIVND (reference sequence). The CDR3 sequence is 13 residues long. The J segment lost 4 bases and the V segment lost 10 bases, leaving 6 bases of the junction unmatched. The CDR3 is CATVDRGNQPQHF. CDR3 sequence (DNA): TGTGCCACCGTTGACAGGGGAAATCAGCCCCAGCATTTT.

The gene calls are TRBV5-1 and TRBJ1-2, with TRBD1 matching over 7 bases. CDR3 length: 17 residues. Germline trimming cut 0 bases from V and 6 bases from J; bases unmatched to any gene: 14. Per the germline V gene, CDR1 is SGHRS and CDR2 is YFSETQ. This CDR3 is CASSLASRGRGVDGYTF. CDR3 bases: TGCGCCAGCAGCTTGGCCTCGAGGGGGCGCGGGGTGGATGGCTACACCTTC.

The rearrangement links TRBV19 to TRBJ2-1, with D perhaps matching TRBD1 or TRBD2 (6 bases each). Germline V gene sequence: CDR1 LNHDA, CDR2 SQIVND (reference sequence). Trimming removed 1 base from V and 0 bases from J, with 10 bases in between. CDR3 length: 16 amino acids. The CDR3 sequence: CASSIGGANSYNEQFF. CDR3 DNA sequence: TGTGCCAGTAGTATAGGGGGGGCGAACTCCTACAATGAGCAGTTCTTC.

This clone was counted only a few times. The chain recombines TRBV25-1 with TRBJ1-3, with TRBD1 matching 8 bases. CDR3 length equals 16 residues. Per germline, CDR1 MGHDK and CDR2 SYGVNS. The junction had 8 bases not matched to a gene; V was cut back by 5 bases and J by 2 bases. CDR3: CASSNRGYNTGNTIYF. Here the CDR3 DNA reads TGTGCCAGCAGTAACAGGGGGTATAATACTGGAAACACCATATATTTT.

In the case of this clone: At the DNA level, this CDR3 is encoded by other sequences in the same sample as well. The chain has TRBV6-4 and TRBJ2-3, with 7 bases fitting TRBD1. This CDR3 spans 14 amino acids. Germline CDR1 and CDR2: MRHNA and SNTAGT. The V gene end was trimmed by 0 bases and the J gene end by 4 bases; junction bases not matched to a gene: 1. The CDR3 DNA reads as TGTGCCAGCAGTGACTCGCAGGGGGCAGATACGCAGTATTTT. This gives the protein CASSDSQGADTQYF.

By proportion, this clone is medium-sized. This chain uses TRBV23-1 with TRBJ1-1; 7 bases agree with TRBD1. TRBV23-1 is an ORF, and what it does is uncertain. This CDR3 has 14 residues. Germline trimming cut 2 bases from V and 1 base from J; bases unmatched to any gene: 1. The CDR3 nucleotides read TGCGCCAGCAGTCAAGGGGACAGGAACACTGAAGCTTTCTTT. Encoded protein: CASSQGDRNTEAFF.

The chain combines TRBV6-1 with TRBJ1-1; D gene uncertain. The length of the CDR3 is 14 residues. Germline lookup yields CDR1 MNHNS and CDR2 SASEGT. The V end lost 7 bases, the J end lost 1 base, and 13 bases lay between the germline ends. CDR3 loop: CASNDWTGNTEAFF. The DNA of the CDR3 is TGTGCCAGCAATGATTGGACGGGGAACACTGAAGCTTTCTTT.

V is TRBV6-1 and J is TRBJ1-1; D gene ambiguous. This CDR3 spans 8 amino acids. Germline CDR1 and CDR2: MNHNS and SASEGT. Trimming took 6 bases from V and 9 from J, leaving 2 bases between them. CDR3 sequence (DNA): TGTGCCAGCAGAAAAGCTTTCTTT. This encodes CASRKAFF.

CDR3 region: CASSLLAGGQSTQYF. The CDR3, as DNA: TGTGCCAGCAGCTTGCTAGCGGGGGGCCAGAGTACGCAGTATTTT. This chain joins TRBV5-6 and TRBJ2-3; 11 nucleotides match TRBD2. Looked up from germline, CDR1 is SGHDT and CDR2 is YYEEEE. The CDR3 is made up of 15 amino acids. Trimming cost V 1 base and J 8 bases; bases outside gene matches: 6.

The rearrangement links TRBV10-3 to TRBJ1-1, with a tentative D call TRBD1 (5 bases). Germline V CDR1 and CDR2: ENHRY, SYGVKD. The CDR3 totals 13 residues. V was shortened by 0 bases and J by 9 bases, with 11 bases between the two germline ends. CDR3: CAISESLGGQAFF. The CDR3 coding sequence is TGTGCCATCAGTGAGTCGTTGGGGGGACAAGCTTTCTTT.

The gene calls are TRBV5-4 and TRBJ2-5; 7 bases match TRBD2. Germline lookup yields CDR1 SGHNT and CDR2 YYREEE (reference sequence). The V segment lost 3 bases and the J segment 7 bases; nucleotides outside the gene matches: 9. The CDR3 spans 14 residues. In DNA, the CDR3 is TGTGCCAGCAGCTGGGACTATACCCTCGGGACCCAGTACTTC. Protein: CASSWDYTLGTQYF.

This chain uses TRBV4-3 with TRBJ2-7; TRBD2 might be the D (5 bases). The CDR3 has 15 residues. Germline CDR1 is LGHNA and CDR2 is YSLEER. The V and J ends lost 1 base and 2 bases respectively, with 12 bases between them. The CDR3 region is CASSQGGAYPYEQYF. CDR3 nucleotides: TGCGCCAGCAGCCAAGGGGGAGCCTACCCCTACGAGCAGTACTTC.

This chain connects TRBV5-6 to TRBJ2-1, with D maybe TRBD2 (5 bases). This CDR3 contains 14 residues. The germline V and J ends were trimmed by 4 bases and 5 bases, with 13 bases remaining between them. Germline values: CDR1 SGHDT, CDR2 YYEEEE. The CDR3 reads CASSPGGLHNEQFF. The CDR3 DNA is TGTGCCAGCAGCCCCGGAGGACTTCACAATGAGCAGTTCTTC.

The chain uses TRBV19 and TRBJ1-2, with TRBD1 identical over 7 bases. This CDR3 is built from 14 residues. The germline gives CDR1 LNHDA, CDR2 SQIVND (reference sequence). J was trimmed by 1 base and V by 6 bases; bases with no gene match: 5. DNA of the CDR3: TGTGCCAGTAGCCCGGGACAGAATAACTATGGCTACACCTTC. This gives the protein CASSPGQNNYGYTF.

This chain links TRBV10-3 with TRBJ2-2; D gene uncertain. The V end lost 1 base, the J end lost 9 bases, and 6 bases lay between the germline ends. This CDR3 comprises 12 residues. Germline CDR1 is ENHRY and CDR2 is SYGVKD. CDR3 sequence (DNA): TGTGCCATCAGTGAGTTAAGACGGGAGCTGTTTTTT. It encodes CAISELRRELFF.

This clone has only one observation. The rearrangement joins TRBV29-1 to TRBJ2-7; the match to TRBD1 covers 9 bases. This CDR3 has 13 residues. J lost 2 bases, V lost 4 bases, and 3 bases had no gene match. CDR1 and CDR2 from the germline V gene are SQVTM and ANQGSEA. CDR3 coding DNA: TGCAGCGTTGCGAGGGACAGGGCCTACGAGCAGTACTTC. As protein: CSVARDRAYEQYF.

The rearrangement joins TRBV7-6 to TRBJ2-5; D ambiguous. Trimming removed 4 bases at V and 1 base at J, with 13 bases between. Germline V CDR1 and CDR2: SGHVS, FNYEAQ. The CDR3 loop spans 15 amino acids. This chain's CDR3 is CASSSLLPGQETQYF. The CDR3 nucleotides are TGTGCCAGCAGCTCCCTCCTTCCGGGCCAAGAGACCCAGTACTTC.

The chain carries TRBV19 and TRBJ1-2; TRBD1 might be the D (5 bases). Germline V gene data show CDR1 as LNHDA and CDR2 as SQIVND (reference sequence). The CDR3 loop spans 15 amino acids. V lost 3 bases and J 2 bases, leaving 13 bases between the germline ends. CDR3: CASSIEPGLNYGYTF. For the CDR3, the DNA is TGTGCCAGTAGTATCGAGCCAGGGCTAAACTATGGCTACACCTTC.

The chain employs TRBV4-1 and TRBJ2-1; 11 nucleotides line up with TRBD2. The CDR3 length is 18 residues. Looked up from germline, CDR1 is MGHRA and CDR2 is YSYEKL. The V and J ends lost 4 bases and 1 base, in that order; junction bases with no gene match: 9. CDR3 in DNA: TGCGCCAGCAGCCGCACGGCTAGCGGGGGGAAATCCTACAATGAGCAGTTCTTC. Protein sequence: CASSRTASGGKSYNEQFF.

This chain connects TRBV6-1 to TRBJ1-4, with unresolved D. CDR1 is MNHNS, CDR2 SASEGT, per germline. This CDR3 has 13 amino acids. Trimming pared 5 bases from V and 3 bases from J, leaving 7 bases between. CDR3 loop: CASSLRPNEKLFF. In DNA form, the CDR3 reads TGTGCCAGCAGTTTACGGCCTAATGAAAAACTGTTTTTT.

The chain joins TRBV5-5 to TRBJ2-2; D may be TRBD1 (5 bases). Germline lookup yields CDR1 SGHKS and CDR2 YYEKEE (reference sequence). The V and J ends lost 4 bases and 0 bases respectively, with 13 bases between them. CDR3 length: 16 residues. Written as DNA, the CDR3 is TGTGCCAGCAGCGCGATAGGGGCCTCGAACACCGGGGAGCTGTTTTTT. As protein: CASSAIGASNTGELFF. Full variable domain (remainder filled in from reference TRBV5-5 and TRBJ2-2): DAGVTQSPTHLIKTRGQQVTLRCSPISGHKSVSWYQQVLGQGPQFIFQYYEKEERGRGNFPDRFSARQFPNYSSELNVNALLLGDSALYLCASSAIGASNTGELFFGEGSRLTVL.

This chain joins TRBV6-1 and TRBJ1-2, with D unclear. The length of the CDR3 is 13 residues. Trimming took off 2 bases at V and 6 bases at J, with 10 bases between the two ends. CDR1 and CDR2 (germline): MNHNS, SASEGT. CDR3 in amino acids: CASSEREGDGYTF. CDR3 coding DNA: TGTGCCAGCAGTGAAAGGGAGGGCGATGGCTACACCTTC.

The chain carries TRBV9 and TRBJ1-5, with D unresolved. The V gene's germline CDR1 is SGDLS and CDR2 YYNGEE. V was shortened by 6 bases and J by 1 base, with 11 bases between the two germline ends. The CDR3 consists of 14 residues. The CDR3, as DNA: TGTGCCAGCACCCCTGGAACAAGCAATCAGCCCCAGCATTTT. The encoded protein is CASTPGTSNQPQHF.

V is TRBV9 and J is TRBJ2-7, with 9 positions matching TRBD1. Germline CDR1 reads SGDLS; CDR2 reads YYNGEE. The CDR3 consists of 14 residues. V gave up 4 bases and J gave up 3 bases; unmatched junction bases: 5. The CDR3 loop is CASSLTGGFYEQYF. The CDR3, as DNA: TGTGCCAGCAGCCTTACAGGGGGCTTCTACGAGCAGTACTTC.

This clone was counted a few times. The chain couples TRBV5-1 to TRBJ1-3; possibly TRBD1 for D (5 bases). V lost 0 bases and J 2 bases, leaving 9 bases between the germline ends. The length of the CDR3 is 15 residues. CDR1 and CDR2 from the germline V gene are SGHRS and YFSETQ. As DNA, the CDR3 is TGCGCCAGCAGCTTGGCAGGGAGCACTGGAAACACCATATATTTT. Amino acids: CASSLAGSTGNTIYF.